The present T cell receptor (beta chain) was sequenced within a study of blood T cell repertoires in COVID-19. Germline assignment: CDR1 LNHDA and CDR2 SQIVND (reference sequence). The germline V and J ends were trimmed by 7 bases and 1 base, with 16 bases remaining between them. CDR3 size: 15 residues. Assay: immunoSEQ multiplex PCR; the TCRdb copy retains only in-frame clones and omits some. The sample yields approximately 190,000 clones, almost 85% seen once. This clone was picked up one time. The sequence derives from a woman between 65 and 79 years old with active or convalescent COVID-19. Sequenced: peripheral blood. The gene calls are TRBV19 and TRBJ2-5, with a weak D call TRBD2 (7 bases). The CDR3 loop reads CASKRGRGRQETQYF. Written as DNA, the CDR3 is TGTGCCAGTAAGAGGGGGAGGGGTCGCCAAGAGACCCAGTACTTC.